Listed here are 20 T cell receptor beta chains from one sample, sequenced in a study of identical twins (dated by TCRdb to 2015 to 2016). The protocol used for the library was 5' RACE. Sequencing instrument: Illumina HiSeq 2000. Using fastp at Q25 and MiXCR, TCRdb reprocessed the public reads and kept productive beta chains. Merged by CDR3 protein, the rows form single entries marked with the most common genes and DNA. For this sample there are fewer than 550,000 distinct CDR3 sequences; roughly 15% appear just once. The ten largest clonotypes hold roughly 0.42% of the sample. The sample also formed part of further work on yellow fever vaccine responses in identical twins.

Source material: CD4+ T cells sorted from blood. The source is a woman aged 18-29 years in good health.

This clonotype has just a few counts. CDR3 in amino acids: CASRPSLAGDTGELFF. CDR3 DNA sequence: TGTGCCAGCAGGCCCTCACTAGCGGGGGACACCGGGGAGCTGTTTTTT. The chain combines TRBV7-9 with TRBJ2-2, with TRBD2 identical over 11 bases. Germline V CDR1 and CDR2: SEHNR, FQNEAQ (reference sequence). The CDR3 totals 16 residues. V shed 6 bases, J shed 3 bases, and the junction held 6 bases outside the gene matches.

The DNA of the CDR3 is TGCAGTGCTAGAGATATGGTGGAGACCCAGTACTTC. This codes for CSARDMVETQYF. The chain links TRBV20-1 to TRBJ2-5; D not certain. The CDR3 extends over 12 amino acids. Germline V lookup: CDR1 DFQATT, CDR2 SNEGSKA (reference sequence). Trimming removed 0 bases at V and 5 bases at J, with 7 bases between.

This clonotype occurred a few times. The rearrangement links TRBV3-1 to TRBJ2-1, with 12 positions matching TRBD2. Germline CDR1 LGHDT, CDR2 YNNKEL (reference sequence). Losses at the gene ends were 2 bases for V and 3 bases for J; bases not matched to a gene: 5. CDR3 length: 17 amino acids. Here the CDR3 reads CASSQPKLAGGYNEQFF. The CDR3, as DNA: TGTGCCAGCAGCCAACCCAAACTAGCGGGAGGCTACAATGAGCAGTTCTTC.

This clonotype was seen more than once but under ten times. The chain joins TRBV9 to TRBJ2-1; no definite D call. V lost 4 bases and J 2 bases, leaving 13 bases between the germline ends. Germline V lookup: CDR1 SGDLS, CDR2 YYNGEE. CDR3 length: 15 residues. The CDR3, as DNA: TGTGCCAGCAGCACCGACACCAGGACCTACAATGAGCAGTTCTTC. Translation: CASSTDTRTYNEQFF.

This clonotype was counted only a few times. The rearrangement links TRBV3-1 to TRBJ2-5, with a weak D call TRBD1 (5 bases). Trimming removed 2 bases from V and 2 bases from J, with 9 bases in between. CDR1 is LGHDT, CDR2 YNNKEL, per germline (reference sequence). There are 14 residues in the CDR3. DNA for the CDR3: TGTGCCAGCAGCCAAAACAGGCCGCAAGAGACCCAGTACTTC. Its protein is CASSQNRPQETQYF.

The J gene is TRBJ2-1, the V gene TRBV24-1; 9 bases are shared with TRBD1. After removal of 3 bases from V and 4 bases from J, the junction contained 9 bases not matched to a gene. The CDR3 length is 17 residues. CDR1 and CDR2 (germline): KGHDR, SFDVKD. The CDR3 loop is CATSDGTGTGPYNEQFF. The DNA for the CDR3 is TGTGCCACCAGTGATGGGACCGGGACAGGGCCATACAATGAGCAGTTCTTC.

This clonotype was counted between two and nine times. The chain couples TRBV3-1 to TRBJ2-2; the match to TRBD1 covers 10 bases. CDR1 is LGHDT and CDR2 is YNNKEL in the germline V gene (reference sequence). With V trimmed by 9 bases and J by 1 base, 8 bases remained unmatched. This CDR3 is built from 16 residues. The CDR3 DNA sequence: TGTGCCAGTCGGACCGGGACAGGGGTGAACACCGGGGAGCTGTTTTTT. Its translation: CASRTGTGVNTGELFF.

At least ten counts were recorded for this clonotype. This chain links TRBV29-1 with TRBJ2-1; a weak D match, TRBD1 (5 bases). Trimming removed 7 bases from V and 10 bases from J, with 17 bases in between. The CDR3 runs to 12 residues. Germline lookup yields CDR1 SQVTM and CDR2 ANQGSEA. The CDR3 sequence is CSAGPNPGEQFF. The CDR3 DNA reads TGCAGCGCTGGGCCGAACCCAGGGGAGCAGTTCTTC.

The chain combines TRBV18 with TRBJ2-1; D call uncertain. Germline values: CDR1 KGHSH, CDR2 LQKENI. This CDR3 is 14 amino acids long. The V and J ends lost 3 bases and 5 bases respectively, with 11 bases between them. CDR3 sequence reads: CASSPGDNNNEQFF. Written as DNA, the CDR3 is TGTGCCAGCTCACCGGGCGACAATAACAATGAGCAGTTCTTC. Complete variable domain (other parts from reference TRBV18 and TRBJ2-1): NAGVMQNPRHLVRRRGQEARLRCSPMKGHSHVYWYRQLPEEGLKFMVYLQKENIIDESGMPKERFSAEFPKEGPSILRIQQVVRGDSAAYFCASSPGDNNNEQFFGPGTRLTVL.

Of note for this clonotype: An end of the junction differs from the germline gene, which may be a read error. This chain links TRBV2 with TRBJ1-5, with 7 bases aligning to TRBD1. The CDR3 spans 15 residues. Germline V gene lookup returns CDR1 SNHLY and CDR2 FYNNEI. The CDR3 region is CASREGDSNNQPQHF. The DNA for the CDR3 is TGTGCCAGCAGGGAAGGGGACAGCAACAATCAGCCCCAGCATTTT.

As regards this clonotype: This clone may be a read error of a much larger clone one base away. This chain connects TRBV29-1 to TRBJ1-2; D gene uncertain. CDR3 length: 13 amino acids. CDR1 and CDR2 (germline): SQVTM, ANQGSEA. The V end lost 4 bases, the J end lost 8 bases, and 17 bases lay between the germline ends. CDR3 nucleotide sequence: TGCAGCGTTGCACGCGGGTTTCGGGTAGGCTACACCTTC. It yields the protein CSVARGFRVGYTF.

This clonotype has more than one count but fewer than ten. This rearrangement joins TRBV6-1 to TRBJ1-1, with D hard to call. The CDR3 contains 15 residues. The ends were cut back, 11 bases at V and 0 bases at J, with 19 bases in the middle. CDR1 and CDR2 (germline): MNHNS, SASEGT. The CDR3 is CASTRADTVNTEAFF. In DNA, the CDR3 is TGTGCCTCCACTCGGGCTGACACAGTGAACACTGAAGCTTTCTTT.

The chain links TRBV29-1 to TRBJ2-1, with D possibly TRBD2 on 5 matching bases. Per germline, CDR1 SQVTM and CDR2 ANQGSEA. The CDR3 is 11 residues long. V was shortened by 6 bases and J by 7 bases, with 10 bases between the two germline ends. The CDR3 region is CSVAGDNEQFF. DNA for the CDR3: TGCAGCGTGGCGGGTGATAATGAGCAGTTCTTC.

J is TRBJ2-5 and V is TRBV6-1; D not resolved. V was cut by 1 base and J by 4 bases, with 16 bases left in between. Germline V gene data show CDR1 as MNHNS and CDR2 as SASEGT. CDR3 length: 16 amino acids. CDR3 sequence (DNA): TGTGCCAGCAGTGAAGGAATAACCATCGTGCTAGAGACCCAGTACTTC. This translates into CASSEGITIVLETQYF.

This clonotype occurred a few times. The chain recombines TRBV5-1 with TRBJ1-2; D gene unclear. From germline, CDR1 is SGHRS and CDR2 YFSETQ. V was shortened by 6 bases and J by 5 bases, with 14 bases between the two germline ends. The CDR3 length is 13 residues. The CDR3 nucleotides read TGCGCCAGCACCGGCGGGCCAGAGTATGGCTACACCTTC. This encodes CASTGGPEYGYTF.

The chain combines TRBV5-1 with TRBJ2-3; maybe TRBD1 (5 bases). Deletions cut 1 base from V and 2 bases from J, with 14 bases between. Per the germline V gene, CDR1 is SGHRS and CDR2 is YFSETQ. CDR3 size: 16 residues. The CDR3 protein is CASSLSVVGATDTQYF. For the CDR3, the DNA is TGCGCCAGCAGCTTGTCGGTTGTAGGGGCCACAGATACGCAGTATTTT.

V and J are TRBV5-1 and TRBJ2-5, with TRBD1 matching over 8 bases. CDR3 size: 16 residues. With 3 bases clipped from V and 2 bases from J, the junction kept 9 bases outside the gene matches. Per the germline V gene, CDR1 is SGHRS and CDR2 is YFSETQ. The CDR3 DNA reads TGCGCCAGCAGCTCGAGGGACAGGAGGATGCAAGAGACCCAGTACTTC. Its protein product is CASSSRDRRMQETQYF. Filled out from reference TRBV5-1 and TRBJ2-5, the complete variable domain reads KAGVTQTPRYLIKTRGQQVTLSCSPISGHRSVSWYQQTPGQGLQFLFEYFSETQRNKGNFPGRFSGRQFSNSRSEMNVSTLELGDSALYLCASSSRDRRMQETQYFGPGTRLLVL.

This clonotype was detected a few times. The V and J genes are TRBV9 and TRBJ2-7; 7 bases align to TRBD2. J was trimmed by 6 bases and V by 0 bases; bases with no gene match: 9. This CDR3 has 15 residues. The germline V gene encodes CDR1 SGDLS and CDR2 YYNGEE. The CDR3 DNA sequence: TGTGCCAGCAGCGTAGATGGCGGGAGTCCAACCGAGCAGTACTTC. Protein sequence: CASSVDGGSPTEQYF.

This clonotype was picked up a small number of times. CDR3 DNA sequence: TGTGCCAGCAGCCTTCAGGGTGTATCCCCATACGAGCAGTACTTC. Residues: CASSLQGVSPYEQYF. The chain joins TRBV7-6 to TRBJ2-7, with a possible D match to TRBD1 (5 bases). Germline CDR1 is SGHVS and CDR2 is FNYEAQ. This CDR3 region has 15 residues. The ends were cut back, 5 bases at V and 4 bases at J, with 18 bases in the middle.

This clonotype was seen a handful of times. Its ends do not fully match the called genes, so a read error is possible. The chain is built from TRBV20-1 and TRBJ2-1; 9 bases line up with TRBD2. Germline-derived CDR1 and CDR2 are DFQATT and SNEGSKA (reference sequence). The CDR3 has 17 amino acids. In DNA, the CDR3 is TGCTGTGCTAGAGTCCGGCTAGCGGGGAACTCCTACAATGAGCAGTTCTTC. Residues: CCARVRLAGNSYNEQFF.